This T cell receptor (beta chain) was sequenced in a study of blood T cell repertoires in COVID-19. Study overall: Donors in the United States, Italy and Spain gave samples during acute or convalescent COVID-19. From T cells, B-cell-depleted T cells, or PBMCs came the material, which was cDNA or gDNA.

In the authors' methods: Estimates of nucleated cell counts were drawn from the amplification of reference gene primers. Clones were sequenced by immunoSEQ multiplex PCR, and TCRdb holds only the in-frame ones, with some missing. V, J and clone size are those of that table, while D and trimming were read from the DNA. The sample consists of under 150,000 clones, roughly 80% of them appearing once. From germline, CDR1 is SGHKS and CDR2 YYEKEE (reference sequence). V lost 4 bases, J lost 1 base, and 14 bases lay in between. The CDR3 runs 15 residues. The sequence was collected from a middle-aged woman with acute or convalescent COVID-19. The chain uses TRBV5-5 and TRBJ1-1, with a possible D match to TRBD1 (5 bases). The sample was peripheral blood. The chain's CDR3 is CASSLGAKTNTEAFF. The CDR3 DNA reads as TGTGCCAGCAGCCTAGGGGCTAAGACGAACACTGAAGCTTTCTTT.